A selection of T cell receptor beta chains follows, all from one sample in a study of blood T cell repertoires in COVID-19. Sequencing was performed with immunoSEQ multiplex PCR; in TCRdb, only in-frame clones are kept and a portion is missing. The sample lists under 300,000 clones, around 90% occurring once. The sequencing input was peripheral blood. The source of these receptors is a man between 60 and 70 years old who had recovered from COVID-19. Each CDR3 is given with its conserved first and last residue. A D gene is named only where the DNA matches it firmly. Where a row states a size, it is once, few, many or the class of an expanded clone; other rows omit it.

j_call cdr3_length clone_size d_call v_call cdr3_aa cdr3_nt
TRBJ1-6 13 . . TRBV12-3/TRBV12-4 CASSITGYSPLHF TGTGCCAGCAGTATTACAGGGTATTCACCCCTCCACTTT
TRBJ1-6 15 . . TRBV2 CASREQGSPNSPLHF TGTGCCAGCAGAGAACAGGGTTCTCCCAATTCACCCCTCCACTTT
TRBJ1-5 11 . . TRBV3-1/TRBV3-2 CASSSGGGKHF TGTGCCAGCAGCAGTGGCGGGGGGAAGCATTTT
TRBJ1-6 16 few . TRBV5-1 CASSLLPFRDNSPLHF TGCGCCAGCAGCTTGCTCCCTTTTCGGGATAATTCACCCCTCCACTTT
TRBJ1-1 13 . . TRBV5-1 CASSPPVRTEAFF TGCGCCAGCAGCCCTCCTGTGCGCACTGAAGCTTTCTTT
TRBJ1-1 14 few TRBD1 TRBV3-1/TRBV3-2 CASRQQGAGTEAFF TGTGCCAGCAGACAACAGGGGGCCGGTACTGAAGCTTTCTTT
TRBJ1-1 17 . TRBD1 TRBV5-5 CASSAGQGAGGRTEAFF TGTGCCAGCAGCGCGGGACAGGGTGCGGGAGGAAGGACTGAAGCTTTCTTT
TRBJ2-1 17 . TRBD1 TRBV4-2 CASSRGRGQGTYNEQFF TGTGCCAGCAGCCGCGGCAGGGGGCAAGGGACCTACAATGAGCAGTTCTTC
TRBJ1-1 13 . TRBD1 TRBV12-3/TRBV12-4 CASRGTGLTEAFF TGTGCCAGCAGGGGGACAGGGCTAACTGAAGCTTTCTTT
TRBJ1-6 15 once . TRBV5-6 CASTTGRGEYSPLHF TGTGCCAGCACCACTGGTAGGGGTGAGTACTCACCCCTCCACTTT
TRBJ1-1 12 . . TRBV3-1/TRBV3-2 CASSQRNTEAFF TGTGCCAGCAGCCAACGGAACACTGAAGCTTTCTTT
TRBJ2-7 11 . . TRBV4-1 CASRGTYEQYF TGCGCCAGCAGGGGCACCTACGAGCAGTACTTC
TRBJ1-2 15 . TRBD1 TRBV11-2 CASSSRQGVGYGYTF TGTGCCAGCAGCTCCCGACAGGGGGTTGGGTATGGCTACACCTTC
TRBJ2-3 16 . TRBD2 TRBV7-9 CASSLQGLVSADTQYF TGTGCCAGCAGCTTACAAGGACTAGTGTCAGCGGATACGCAGTATTTT
TRBJ2-5 15 . TRBD1 TRBV6-6 CASSYMDREEETQYF TGTGCCAGCAGTTACATGGACAGGGAGGAAGAGACCCAGTACTTC
TRBJ2-6 24 . . TRBV12-1 CASMGLNAGTAAALPLSGANVLTF TGTGCCAGCATGGGCCTTAACGCCGGGACAGCTGCCGCACTCCCACTCTCTGGGGCCAACGTCCTGACTTTC
TRBJ2-1 15 . TRBD1 TRBV11-3 CASSLGDSSYNEQFF TGTGCCAGCAGCTTAGGGGACAGCTCCTACAATGAGCAGTTCTTC
TRBJ1-2 14 once . TRBV7-9 CASSLGPQRYGYTF TGTGCCAGCAGCTTAGGTCCCCAACGGTACGGCTACACCTTC
TRBJ2-1 15 once . TRBV9 CASSVTAGAYNEQFF TGTGCCAGCAGCGTGACCGCGGGGGCGTACAATGAGCAGTTCTTC
TRBJ2-5 16 . TRBD1 TRBV12-5 CASGLVVNRGQETQYF TGTGCTAGTGGTTTGGTAGTTAACAGGGGCCAAGAGACCCAGTACTTC
TRBJ1-2 13 . TRBD1 TRBV10-3 CAISPGQNYGYTF TGTGCCATCAGTCCGGGACAGAACTATGGCTACACCTTC
TRBJ2-3 14 few . TRBV12-5 CASGLGTDTDTQYF TGTGCTAGTGGTTTGGGGACAGACACAGATACGCAGTATTTT